This TCR beta chain was profiled in a study of CD8 T cells in Susac syndrome (dated by TCRdb to the late 2010s). Broadly, across the study: Repertoire sequencing was used to test whether CD8+ T cell activation and differentiation in Susac syndrome was antigen driven.

About this clonotype itself: This clone's antigen is unknown. Within one base of it there is no much larger clone, and no base qualities were kept.

RNA was extracted using the RNeasy kit, and roughly 0.5 to 1 microgram was reverse transcribed with random hexamers. TCR beta CDR3 regions were amplified with the immunoSEQ multiplex PCR assay covering 54 Vbeta and 13 Jbeta segments. Bias from PCR amplification was corrected by using a synthetic template baseline for primer optimization and for computational correction. As for the original processing: Reads were assigned to V, D and J genes according to IMGT and analyzed in immunoSEQ Analyzer, with only productive sequences retained. To calculate clonality, Shannon entropy was normalized by log2 of the number of productive unique sequences and then subtracted from one. For each patient and control, public and private clones were evaluated within the 100 most prevalent clones. A clone was defined as Susac-specific if it was absent from the healthy and MS cohorts, from 1052 published viral clones and from other ImmuneACCESS disease sequences. TCRdb applied fastp at Q25 and MiXCR to the public reads, then kept only in-frame beta chains. Identical CDR3 protein sequences are pooled into one entry, listed with their most common genes and DNA. TCRdb assigned the V and J calls; the authors' analysis was not used. This sample is represented by some 180,000 distinct CDR3 sequences; about 93% of them were singletons. Approximately 0.1% of the sample belongs to the ten largest clones.

What the work shows at the level of the full study, not this receptor alone: The number of individuals in the TCR sequencing and HLA analysis was recognized as being relatively small.

Peripheral blood CD8+ and CD4+ T cells from healthy donors, Susac syndrome patients and multiple sclerosis patients were profiled by high-throughput TCR beta sequencing. Healthy donors were age- and sex-matched controls. Bulk CD8+ and CD4+ T cells were purified magnetically by negative isolation, whereas CD8+ TEMRA cells were enriched by FACS. Blood was collected in EDTA tubes and processed within 24 hours, with PBMCs isolated through density gradient centrifugation. PBMCs intended for TCR sequencing were cryopreserved in liquid nitrogen and thawed later in a water bath at 37 degrees C. Purity of sorted or isolated CD4+, CD8+ and CD8+ TEMRA cells was at least 90%. According to the germline V gene, CDR1 reads SNHLY and CDR2 reads FYNNEI. The CDR3 goes from the cysteine to the phenylalanine over 14 residues. Only the CDR3 DNA is retained, 42 bases long and in frame from the first base. Compared with germline, V lacks 3 bases and J lacks 6 bases; bases without a gene match: 6.

Here the chain combines TRBV2 and TRBJ1-1; TRBD1 agrees with 8 junctional bases. Sample: CD4+ T cells from PBMCs. This clonotype was obtained from a human donor in good health. The CDR3 region has the sequence CASSDLIQGAEAFF. The nucleotides read TGTGCCAGCAGTGACCTTATACAGGGGGCTGAAGCTTTCTTT. Beyond the CDR3, the reference TRBV2 and TRBJ1-1 genes provide the residues; the full variable domain reads: EPEVTQTPSHQVTQMGQEVILRCVPISNHLYFYWYRQILGQKVEFLVSFYNNEISEKSEIFDDQFSVERPDGSNFTLKIRSTKLEDSAMYFCASSDLIQGAEAFFGQGTRLTVV.